The TCR beta chain described here comes from a study of cytomegalovirus exposure and HLA in healthy donors. General observations from the study: In a later analysis, TCR beta V- and J-gene trimming showed a link to a missense DCLRE1C variant. Most sequenced TCRs were rare (though some public TCRs occurred in many donors).

When sampled, the donors appeared nominally healthy, though they likely had unrecorded immune exposures. Researchers ran the PCR with 60 Vbeta and 13 Jbeta primers. As processed by the authors: In a later analysis, roughly 11 million of some 80 million unique beta chains occurred in at least two donors. Assay used: immunoSEQ multiplex PCR; TCRdb lists only in-frame clones, some missing. The V and J calls and the clone size are those of that table, but D and trimming were determined from the DNA. The repertoire holds 150,000 or so clones, with roughly 76% as singletons. About this clone: What it recognizes is unknown.

The V gene lost 4 bases and the J gene lost 8 bases, with 20 bases spanning the gap. The CDR3 consists of 14 residues. CDR1 and CDR2 (germline): GTSNPN, SVGIG (reference sequence). The TCR originated in a woman aged 18 to 35 in good health and CMV-seropositive. What was sequenced was PBMCs. The rearrangement joins TRBV30 to TRBJ1-2, with a possible D match to TRBD1 (5 bases). Here the CDR3 DNA reads TGTGCCTGGACGTTTGTTGGCCAGGGTTACGGCTACACCTTC. Encoded protein: CAWTFVGQGYGYTF.